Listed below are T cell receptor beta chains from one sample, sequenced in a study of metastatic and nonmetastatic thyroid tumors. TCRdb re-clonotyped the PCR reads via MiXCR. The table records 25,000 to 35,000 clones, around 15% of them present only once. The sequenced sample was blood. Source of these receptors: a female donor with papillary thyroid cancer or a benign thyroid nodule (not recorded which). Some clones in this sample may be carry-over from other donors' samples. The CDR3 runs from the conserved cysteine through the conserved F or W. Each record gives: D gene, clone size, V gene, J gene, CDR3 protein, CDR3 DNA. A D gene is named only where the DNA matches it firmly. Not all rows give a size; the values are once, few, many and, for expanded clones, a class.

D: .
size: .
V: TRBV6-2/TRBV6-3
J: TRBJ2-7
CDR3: CASTTAGGVYEQYF
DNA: TGTGCCAGCACCACCGCCGGTGGGGTTTACGAGCAGTACTTC

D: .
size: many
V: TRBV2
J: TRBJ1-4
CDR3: CASTGSNEKLFF
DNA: TGTGCCAGCACAGGATCTAATGAAAAACTGTTTTTT

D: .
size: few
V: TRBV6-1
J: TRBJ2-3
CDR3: CASSELVAGAWAHTQYF
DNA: TGTGCCAGCAGTGAATTAGTGGCAGGGGCATGGGCACATACGCAGTATTTT

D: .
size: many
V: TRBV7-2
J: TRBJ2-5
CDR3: CASSFFSSETQYF
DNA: TGTGCCAGCAGCTTTTTCTCATCAGAGACCCAGTACTTC

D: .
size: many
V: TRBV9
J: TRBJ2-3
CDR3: CASSVEGTDTQYF
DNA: TGTGCCAGCAGCGTAGAAGGCACAGATACGCAGTATTTT

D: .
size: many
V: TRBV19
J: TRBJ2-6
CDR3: CASNPATGANVLTF
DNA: TGTGCCAGTAATCCGGCAACTGGGGCCAACGTCCTGACTTTC

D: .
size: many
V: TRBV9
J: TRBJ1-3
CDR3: CASSVEPGNTIYF
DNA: TGTGCCAGCAGCGTAGAACCTGGAAACACCATATATTTT

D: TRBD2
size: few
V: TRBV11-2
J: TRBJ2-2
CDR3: CASIMTLAWAAGELFF
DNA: TGTGCCAGCATCATGACACTAGCGTGGGCGGCCGGGGAGCTGTTTTTT

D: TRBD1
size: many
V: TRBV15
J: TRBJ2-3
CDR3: CATSRAPGGLNTDTQYF
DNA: TGTGCCACCAGCCGAGCACCAGGGGGCCTGAACACAGATACGCAGTATTTT

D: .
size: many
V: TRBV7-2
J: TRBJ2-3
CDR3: CASSLSGTDTQYF
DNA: TGTGCCAGCAGCTTGAGCGGCACAGATACGCAGTATTTT

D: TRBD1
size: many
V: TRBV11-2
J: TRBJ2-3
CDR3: CASSSTRRTGADTQYF
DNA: TGTGCCAGCAGCTCCACCCGGAGGACAGGGGCAGATACGCAGTATTTT

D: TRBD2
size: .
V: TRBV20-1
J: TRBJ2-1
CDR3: CSARDQAGVSYNGQFF
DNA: TGCAGTGCTAGAGATCAGGCGGGGGTCTCCTACAATGGGCAGTTCTTC

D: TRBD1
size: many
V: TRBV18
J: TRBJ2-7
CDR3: CASSSRRTGNSYEQYF
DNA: TGTGCCAGCTCATCCCGACGGACAGGGAACTCCTACGAGCAGTACTTC

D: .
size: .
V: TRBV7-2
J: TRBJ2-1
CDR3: CASSSRRVEKEQFF
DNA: TGTGCCAGCAGTTCCAGGAGGGTCGAGAAGGAGCAGTTCTTC

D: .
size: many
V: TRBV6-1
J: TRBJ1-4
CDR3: CASSPGRVVSTNEKLFF
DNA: TGTGCCAGCAGCCCTGGGAGGGTAGTCTCCACTAATGAAAAACTGTTTTTT

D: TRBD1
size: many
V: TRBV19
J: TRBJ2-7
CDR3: CARPGTATRYEQYF
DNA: TGTGCCCGCCCCGGGACAGCCACCCGTTACGAGCAGTACTTC

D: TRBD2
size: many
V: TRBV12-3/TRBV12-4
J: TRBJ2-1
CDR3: CASSRTGEREVPKFF
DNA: TGTGCCAGCAGTAGAACAGGAGAGCGGGAGGTTCCGAAGTTCTTC

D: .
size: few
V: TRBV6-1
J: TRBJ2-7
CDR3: CASSSNRGSSYEQYF
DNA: TGTGCCAGCAGTTCAAATCGGGGGAGCTCCTACGAGCAGTACTTC

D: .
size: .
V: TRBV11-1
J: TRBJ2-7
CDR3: CVSSTLGGPCEQYF
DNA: TGTGTCAGCAGCACCCTGGGGGGTCCCTGCGAGCAGTACTTC

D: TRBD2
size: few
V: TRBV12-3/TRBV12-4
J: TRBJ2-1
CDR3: CASSELAGGRNEQLF
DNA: TGTGCCAGCAGTGAACTAGCGGGGGGCCGCAATGAGCAGCTCTTC

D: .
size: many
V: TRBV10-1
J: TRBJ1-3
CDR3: CASSTGVGNTIYF
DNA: TGCGCCAGCAGTACCGGGGTTGGAAACACCATATATTTT

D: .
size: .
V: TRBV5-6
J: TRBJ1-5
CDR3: CSSSATGIDQPQHF
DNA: TGTTCCAGCAGCGCCACAGGGATCGATCAGCCCCAGCATTTT

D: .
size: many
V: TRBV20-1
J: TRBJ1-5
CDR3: CSATTVQPQHF
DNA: TGCAGTGCTACCACGGTCCAGCCCCAGCATTTT

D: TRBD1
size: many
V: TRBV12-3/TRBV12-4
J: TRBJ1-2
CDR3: CASTLDRGPNYGYTF
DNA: TGTGCCAGCACCTTGGACAGGGGGCCGAACTATGGCTACACCTTC

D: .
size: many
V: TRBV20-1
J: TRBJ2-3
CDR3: CSARGDGTDTQYF
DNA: TGCAGTGCTAGGGGGGATGGCACAGATACGCAGTATTTT

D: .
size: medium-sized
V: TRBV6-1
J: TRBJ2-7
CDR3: CASSSEGGAAEEQYF
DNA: TGTGCCAGCAGTAGTGAGGGTGGGGCCGCGGAGGAGCAGTACTTC

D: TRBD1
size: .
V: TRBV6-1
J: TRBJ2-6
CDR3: CASSEDAGGNTVLTF
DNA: TGTGCCAGTAGTGAAGATGCAGGGGGCAATACCGTCCTGACTTTC

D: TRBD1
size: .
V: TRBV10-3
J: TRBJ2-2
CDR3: CAISLDPGTGDTGDLFF
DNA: TGTGCCATCAGCCTAGACCCCGGTACAGGGGACACCGGGGATCTGTTTTTT

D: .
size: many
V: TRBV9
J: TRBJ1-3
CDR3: CASSVSGTGNTIYF
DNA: TGTGCCAGCAGCGTTTCGGGGACCGGAAACACCATATATTTT

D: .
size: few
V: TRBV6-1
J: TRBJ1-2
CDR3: CASNRTQGLYGYTF
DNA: TGTGCCAGCAACCGGACACAGGGTCTTTATGGATACACCTTC

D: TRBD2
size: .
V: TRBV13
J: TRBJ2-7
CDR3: CASSNPHSFTSGRSNEQYF
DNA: TGTGCCAGCAGCAATCCTCATTCTTTTACTAGCGGGAGGTCGAACGAGCAGTACTTC

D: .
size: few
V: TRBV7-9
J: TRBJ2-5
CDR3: CASSLMVESQYF
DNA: TGTGCCAGCAGCTTGATGGTGGAGAGCCAGTACTTC

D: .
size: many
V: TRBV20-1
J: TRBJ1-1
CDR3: CSALRVPNTEAFF
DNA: TGCAGTGCCCTCCGGGTTCCGAACACTGAAGCTTTCTTT

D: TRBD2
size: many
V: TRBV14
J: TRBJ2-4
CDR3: CASSQGLAVKNIQYF
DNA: TGTGCCAGCAGCCAAGGACTAGCGGTAAAAAACATTCAGTACTTC

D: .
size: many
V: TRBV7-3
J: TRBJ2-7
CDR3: CASSLNRDNEQYF
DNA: TGTGCCAGCAGCTTAAACAGGGACAACGAGCAGTACTTC

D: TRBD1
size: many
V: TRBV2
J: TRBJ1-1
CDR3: CASSDPTGQGRTEAFF
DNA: TGTGCCAGCAGCGACCCTACGGGACAGGGGAGAACTGAAGCTTTCTTT

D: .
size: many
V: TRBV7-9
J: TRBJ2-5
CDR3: CASSPGQTQETQYF
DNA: TGTGCCAGCAGCCCCGGACAGACCCAAGAGACCCAGTACTTC

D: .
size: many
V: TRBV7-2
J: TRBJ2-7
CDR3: CASSGTASSYEQYF
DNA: TGTGCCAGCAGCGGGACCGCGAGCTCCTACGAGCAGTACTTC

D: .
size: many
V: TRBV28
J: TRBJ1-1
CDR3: CAGSLVDPNTEAFF
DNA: TGTGCCGGCAGTTTAGTAGACCCGAACACTGAAGCTTTCTTT